Below are 19 T cell receptor beta chains sequenced from a single sample in a study of cytomegalovirus exposure and HLA in healthy donors. PCR involved 60 Vbeta and 13 Jbeta primers. Libraries were prepared by immunoSEQ multiplex PCR; TCRdb keeps only in-frame clonotypes and omits some of them. The table records more than 100,000 clones, approximately 87% of them present only once. The sample consisted of PBMCs. Receptor source: a man between 40 and 49 years old in good health and CMV-seronegative.

The J gene is TRBJ2-6, the V gene TRBV2; D possibly corresponds to TRBD1 (5 bases). Trimming removed 1 base at V and 2 bases at J, with 6 bases between. The CDR3 loop spans 15 amino acids. Germline values: CDR1 SNHLY, CDR2 FYNNEI. The CDR3 bases are TGTGCCAGCAGTGAAGAGGGGACTGGGGCCAACGTCCTGACTTTC. This gives the protein CASSEEGTGANVLTF.

The table lists this clone with a count of one. This specimen includes other DNA sequences encoding the same CDR3. The rearrangement links TRBV5-6 to TRBJ2-5; no reliable D call. The CDR3 is made up of 12 amino acids. Germline V gene lookup returns CDR1 SGHDT and CDR2 YYEEEE. Between the trimmed V and J ends, which lost 4 bases and 5 bases, there was a span of 9 bases. This CDR3 is CASSLDGETQYF. The DNA of the CDR3 is TGTGCCAGCAGCCTGGACGGGGAGACCCAGTACTTC.

J is TRBJ2-3 and V is TRBV7-3; 7 bases are shared with TRBD2. The CDR3 runs 14 residues. Trimming removed 6 bases from V and 1 base from J; junction bases left unmatched: 4. Germline values: CDR1 SGHTA, CDR2 FQGTGA. The CDR3 spells CASSEGRGTDTQYF. In DNA, the CDR3 is TGTGCCAGCAGTGAGGGGAGGGGCACAGATACGCAGTATTTT.

The rearrangement uses TRBV9 and TRBJ2-7; D possibly corresponds to TRBD2 (6 bases). Germline V gene data show CDR1 as SGDLS and CDR2 as YYNGEE. This CDR3 contains 13 residues. Trimming cost V 3 bases and J 6 bases, with 13 bases left between them. For the CDR3, the DNA is TGTGCCAGCAGCGCCACACTTAGCGGCGAGCAGTACTTC. This gives the protein CASSATLSGEQYF. The full variable domain, with the rest looked up from reference TRBV9 and TRBJ2-7, is DSGVTQTPKHLITATGQRVTLRCSPRSGDLSVYWYQQSLDQGLQFLIQYYNGEERAKGNILERFSAQQFPDLHSELNLSSLELGDSALYFCASSATLSGEQYFGPGTRLTVT.

With regard to this clone: The junction differs from germline at one of its ends, possibly a read error. The V gene is TRBV7-7, the J gene TRBJ2-3; 12 nucleotides agree with TRBD2. Looked up from germline, CDR1 is SSHAT and CDR2 is FNYEAQ (reference sequence). The CDR3 extends over 16 amino acids. The DNA of the CDR3 is TGTGCTAGCAGCCCCACTAGCGGGAGGAACACAGATACGCAGTATTTT. Protein product: CASSPTSGRNTDTQYF.

The genes are TRBV19 and TRBJ2-3, with TRBD2 matching over 7 bases. The length of the CDR3 is 15 residues. With 5 bases clipped from V and 1 base from J, the junction kept 6 bases outside the gene matches. The germline V gene encodes CDR1 LNHDA and CDR2 SQIVND (reference sequence). For the CDR3, the DNA is TGTGCCAGTAGTGCGGCGGGGGAGGGCACAGATACGCAGTATTTT. Translation gives CASSAAGEGTDTQYF.

The rearrangement uses TRBV7-2 and TRBJ2-1; 8 nucleotides line up with TRBD2. Germline loops: CDR1 SGHTA, CDR2 FQGNSA. This CDR3 is built from 15 residues. The trim removed 3 bases at V and 10 bases at J, leaving 11 bases unmatched. CDR3 amino acids: CASSFTSGEGEEQFF. The CDR3 DNA sequence: TGTGCCAGCAGCTTCACTAGCGGAGAAGGGGAAGAGCAGTTCTTC.

A few counts support this clone. V and J are TRBV5-1 and TRBJ1-2, with D possibly being TRBD1 (6 bases). The germline V gene has CDR1 SGHRS and CDR2 YFSETQ. V was trimmed by 2 bases and J by 3 bases, leaving 11 bases between them. The CDR3 contains 14 residues. The CDR3 bases are TGCGCCAGCAGCTTTCGGGGGGCTGACTATGGCTACACCTTC. It translates to CASSFRGADYGYTF.

V usage is TRBV9 and J usage is TRBJ1-2; no clear D gene. The V end was cut by 0 bases, the J end by 1 base, with 13 bases between. There are 16 residues in the CDR3. Germline CDR1 and CDR2: SGDLS and YYNGEE. The CDR3: CASSVGGPAFNYGYTF. CDR3 sequence (DNA): TGTGCCAGCAGCGTAGGCGGGCCCGCCTTTAACTATGGCTACACCTTC.

The chain links TRBV4-2 to TRBJ2-5; 12 bases map to TRBD2. Germline loops: CDR1 LGHNA, CDR2 YNFKEQ. CDR3 size: 15 residues. Trimming took 4 bases from V and 5 from J; bases not matched to a gene: 5. CDR3 amino acids: CASSPLAGGRETQYF. The CDR3 region has the DNA TGTGCCAGCAGCCCACTAGCGGGAGGAAGGGAGACCCAGTACTTC.

V gene TRBV5-1 combines with J gene TRBJ2-3; no clear D gene. Per the germline V gene, CDR1 is SGHRS and CDR2 is YFSETQ. The CDR3 is 14 amino acids. V lost 0 bases to trimming and J lost 5 bases, with 10 bases between them. For the CDR3, the DNA is TGCGCCAGCAGCTTGGCTTTAGCTGGAGATACGCAGTATTTT. This encodes CASSLALAGDTQYF.

The chain couples TRBV15 to TRBJ2-5; D is possibly TRBD1 (6 bases). The CDR3 runs 14 residues. From germline, CDR1 is LNHNV and CDR2 YYDKDF (reference sequence). Trimming stripped 3 bases from V and 3 bases from J, with 11 bases between. CDR3 sequence reads: CATSSGQLKETQYF. CDR3 in DNA: TGTGCCACCAGCAGCGGACAGCTGAAAGAGACCCAGTACTTC.

The rearrangement links TRBV21-1 to TRBJ2-1; TRBD1, the table's D call, was not compared with the DNA. TRBV21-1 is a documented pseudogene. The CDR3 has 14 residues. CDR3 DNA: TGTGCCAGCTGCGGAGACAGCTCCTACAATGAGCAGTTCTTC. This gives the protein CASCGDSSYNEQFF.

V usage is TRBV2 and J usage is TRBJ2-1; 10 nucleotides line up with TRBD2. CDR1 SNHLY and CDR2 FYNNEI come from the germline V gene. The CDR3 has 17 residues. Trimming cost V 2 bases and J 4 bases; bases outside gene matches: 8. The CDR3 protein is CASSEWSSGGLYNEQFF. The CDR3 nucleotides are TGTGCCAGCAGTGAATGGTCTAGCGGGGGCCTTTACAATGAGCAGTTCTTC.

This clone is medium-sized (0.01 to 0.1%) by share. This chain links TRBV7-9 with TRBJ2-2; 12 positions agree with TRBD2. The V gene's germline CDR1 is SEHNR and CDR2 FQNEAQ (reference sequence). The CDR3 has 17 residues. V gave up 3 bases and J gave up 1 base; unmatched junction bases: 3. The CDR3 spells CASSFSTSGRNTGELFF. The CDR3 DNA reads as TGTGCCAGCAGCTTTTCGACTAGCGGGAGGAACACCGGGGAGCTGTTTTTT.

This clone was observed a single time. The chain carries TRBV7-6 and TRBJ2-2, with TRBD1 identical over 10 bases. The CDR3 runs to 18 residues. Germline V lookup: CDR1 SGHVS, CDR2 FNYEAQ. Germline trimming cut 3 bases from V and 5 bases from J; bases unmatched to any gene: 12. The CDR3 protein is CASSFRMTGGGSTGELFF. The CDR3, as DNA: TGTGCCAGCAGCTTCCGAATGACAGGGGGCGGGTCGACCGGGGAGCTGTTTTTT.

V usage is TRBV6-1 and J usage is TRBJ1-3; D gene unclear. The CDR3 consists of 13 residues. Germline V CDR1 and CDR2: MNHNS, SASEGT. Trimming took 2 bases from V and 7 from J, leaving 9 bases between them. CDR3 sequence: CASSETARNTIYF. DNA of the CDR3: TGTGCCAGCAGTGAAACAGCTCGCAACACCATATATTTT.

The chain links TRBV28 to TRBJ2-7; 11 bases match TRBD2. This CDR3 has 12 amino acids. CDR1 and CDR2 from the germline V gene are MDHEN and SYDVKM. V shed 8 bases, J shed 3 bases, and the junction held 0 bases outside the gene matches. The CDR3 is CASGLAGYEQYF. The CDR3 region has the DNA TGTGCCAGCGGACTAGCGGGCTACGAGCAGTACTTC.

The V and J genes are TRBV11-2 and TRBJ2-5; 8 bases align to TRBD1. This CDR3 contains 15 residues. Germline CDR1 and CDR2: SGHAT and FQNNGV. V shed 1 base, J shed 6 bases, and the junction held 7 bases outside the gene matches. CDR3 residues: CASSLGPTGAQTQYF. CDR3 in DNA: TGTGCCAGCAGCTTAGGTCCGACAGGGGCCCAGACCCAGTACTTC.